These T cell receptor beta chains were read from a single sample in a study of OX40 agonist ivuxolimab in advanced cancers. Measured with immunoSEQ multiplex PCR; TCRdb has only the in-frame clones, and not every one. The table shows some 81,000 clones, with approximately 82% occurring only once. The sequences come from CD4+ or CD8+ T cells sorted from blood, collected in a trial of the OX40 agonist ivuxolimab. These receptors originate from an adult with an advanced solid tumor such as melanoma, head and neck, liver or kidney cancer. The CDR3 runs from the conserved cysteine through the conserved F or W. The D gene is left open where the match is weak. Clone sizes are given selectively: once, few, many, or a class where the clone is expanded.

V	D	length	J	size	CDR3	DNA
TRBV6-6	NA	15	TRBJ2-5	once	CASTKQPGRYKTQYF	TGTGCCAGCACCAAACAACCGGGACGTTACAAGACCCAGTACTTC
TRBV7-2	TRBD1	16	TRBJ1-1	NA	CASSSDRGGGVTEAFF	TGTGCCAGCAGCTCGGACAGGGGCGGAGGGGTAACTGAAGCTTTCTTT
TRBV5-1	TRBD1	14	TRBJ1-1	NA	CASSPGQGNTEAFF	TGCGCCAGCAGCCCGGGACAGGGGAACACTGAAGCTTTCTTT
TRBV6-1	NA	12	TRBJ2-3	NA	CASRESTDTQYF	TGTGCCAGCAGGGAAAGCACAGATACGCAGTATTTT
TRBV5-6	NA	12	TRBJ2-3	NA	CASRGSTDTQYF	TGTGCCAGCAGGGGCAGCACAGATACGCAGTATTTT
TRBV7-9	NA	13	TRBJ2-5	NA	CASSLVGGETQYF	TGTGCCAGCAGCTTAGTTGGGGGAGAGACCCAGTACTTC
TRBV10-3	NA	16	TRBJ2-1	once	CAIRGGPLLSYNEQFF	TGTGCCATCCGAGGTGGGCCCCTCCTCTCCTACAATGAGCAGTTCTTC
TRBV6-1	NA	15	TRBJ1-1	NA	CASIPRRGFHTEAFF	TGTGCCAGCATCCCCCGAAGGGGATTTCACACTGAAGCTTTCTTT
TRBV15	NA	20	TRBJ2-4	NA	CATSRDPGLKLYLAKNIQYF	TGTGCCACCAGCAGAGATCCTGGCCTTAAACTCTACCTAGCCAAAAACATTCAGTACTTC
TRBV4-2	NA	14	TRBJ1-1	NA	CASSQIRTVAEAFF	TGTGCCAGCAGCCAGATAAGGACAGTCGCTGAAGCTTTCTTT
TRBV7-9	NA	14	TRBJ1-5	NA	CASSLDTSNQPQHF	TGTGCCAGCAGCTTGGACACCAGCAATCAGCCCCAGCATTTT
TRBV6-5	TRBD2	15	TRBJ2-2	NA	CASSHGSGSTGELFF	TGTGCCAGCAGCCACGGTAGCGGGTCGACCGGGGAGCTGTTTTTT
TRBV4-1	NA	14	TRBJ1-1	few	CASSLQGGNTEAFF	TGCGCCAGCAGCCTACAGGGAGGGAACACTGAAGCTTTCTTT
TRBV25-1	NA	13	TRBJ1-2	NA	CASRAWDNYGYTF	TGTGCCAGCAGGGCCTGGGACAACTATGGCTACACCTTC
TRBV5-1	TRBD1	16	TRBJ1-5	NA	CASSTGQFSSNQPQHF	TGCGCCAGCAGCACGGGACAGTTCAGTAGCAATCAGCCCCAGCATTTT
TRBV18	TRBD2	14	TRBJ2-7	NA	CASSPLAGGDEQYF	TGTGCCAGCTCACCACTAGCGGGAGGCGACGAGCAGTACTTC
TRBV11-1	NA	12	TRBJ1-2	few	CASSRGIGGYTF	TGTGCCAGCAGCAGGGGGATTGGTGGCTACACCTTC
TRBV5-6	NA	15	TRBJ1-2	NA	CASSLSSSGRYGYTF	TGTGCCAGCAGCCTCTCTTCGTCAGGGAGATATGGCTACACCTTC
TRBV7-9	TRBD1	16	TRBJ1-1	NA	CASLSTGGGKGTEAFF	TGTGCCAGCCTCTCGACAGGGGGCGGAAAGGGCACTGAAGCTTTCTTT
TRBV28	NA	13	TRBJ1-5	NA	CASSLWGNQPQHF	TGTGCCAGCAGTTTATGGGGGAATCAGCCCCAGCATTTT
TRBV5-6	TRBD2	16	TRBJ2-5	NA	CASSLVGREGRETQYF	TGTGCCAGCAGCTTGGTGGGGCGGGAGGGCCGGGAGACCCAGTACTTC
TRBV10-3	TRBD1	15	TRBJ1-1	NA	CAITDGMGTADEAFF	TGTGCCATCACCGATGGGATGGGGACAGCGGATGAAGCTTTCTTT
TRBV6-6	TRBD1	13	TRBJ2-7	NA	CASSHRGRGEQYF	TGTGCCAGCAGTCACAGGGGGCGCGGAGAGCAGTACTTC
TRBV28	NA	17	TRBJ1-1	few	CASSSPGLSPMNTEAFF	TGTGCCAGCAGTTCTCCGGGGCTTTCTCCGATGAACACTGAAGCTTTCTTT
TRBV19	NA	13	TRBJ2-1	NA	CASRPPKGNEQFF	TGTGCCAGTAGGCCCCCCAAGGGGAATGAGCAGTTCTTC
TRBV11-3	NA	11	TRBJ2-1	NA	CASSYWNEQFF	TGTGCCAGCAGCTACTGGAATGAGCAGTTCTTC
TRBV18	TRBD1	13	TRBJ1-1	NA	CASSATGETEAFF	TGTGCCAGCTCAGCTACAGGGGAGACTGAAGCTTTCTTT
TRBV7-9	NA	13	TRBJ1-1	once	CASSLGRNTEAFF	TGTGCCAGCAGCTTAGGACGGAACACTGAAGCTTTCTTT
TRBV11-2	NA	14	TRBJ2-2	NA	CASSLDGKGRELFF	TGTGCCAGCAGCTTAGATGGGAAGGGGCGGGAGCTGTTTTTT
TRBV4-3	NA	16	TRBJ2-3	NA	CASSPGTLLSTDTQYF	TGCGCCAGCAGCCCAGGGACCCTTTTAAGCACAGATACGCAGTATTTT
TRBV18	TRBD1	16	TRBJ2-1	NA	CASSPPGTGNYNEQFF	TGTGCCAGCTCACCCCCCGGGACAGGCAATTACAATGAGCAGTTCTTC
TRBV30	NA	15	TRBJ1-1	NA	CAWILPGRRNTEAFF	TGTGCCTGGATTCTACCGGGACGGAGGAACACTGAAGCTTTCTTT
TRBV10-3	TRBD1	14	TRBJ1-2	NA	CAISEPRGLGGYTF	TGTGCCATCAGTGAACCCAGGGGGCTTGGTGGCTACACCTTC
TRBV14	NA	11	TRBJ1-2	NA	CASSPGAGYTF	TGTGCCAGCAGCCCAGGAGCTGGCTACACCTTC
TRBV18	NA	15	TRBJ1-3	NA	CASSRMADSGNTIYF	TGTGCCAGCTCACGGATGGCAGACTCTGGAAACACCATATATTTT
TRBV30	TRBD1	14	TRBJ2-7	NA	CAWTRDRASYEQYF	TGTGCCTGGACCCGGGACAGGGCCTCCTACGAGCAGTACTTC
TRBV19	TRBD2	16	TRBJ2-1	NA	CASSIFPTSGYNEQFF	TGTGCCAGTAGTATTTTCCCGACTAGCGGGTACAATGAGCAGTTCTTC
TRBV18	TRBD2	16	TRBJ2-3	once	CASSSRTSGTTDTQYF	TGTGCCAGCTCCTCGAGGACTAGCGGGACCACAGATACGCAGTATTTT
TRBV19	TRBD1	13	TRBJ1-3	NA	CASSRQGGNTIYF	TGTGCCAGTAGTAGACAGGGGGGAAACACCATATATTTT
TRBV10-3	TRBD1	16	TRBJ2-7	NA	CAISASGTGRNYEQYF	TGTGCCATCAGTGCCTCCGGGACAGGGAGGAATTACGAGCAGTACTTC
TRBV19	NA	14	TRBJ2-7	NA	CASSRTGSSYEQYF	TGTGCCAGTAGTCGGACGGGGAGCTCCTACGAGCAGTACTTC
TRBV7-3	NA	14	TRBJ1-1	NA	CASSLQGRPSEAFF	TGTGCCAGCAGCTTACAGGGGCGGCCATCTGAAGCTTTCTTT
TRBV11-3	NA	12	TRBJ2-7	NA	CASGDGPYEQYF	TGTGCCAGCGGGGACGGCCCCTACGAGCAGTACTTC
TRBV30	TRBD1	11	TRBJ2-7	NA	CAWDRGYEQYF	TGTGCCTGGGACAGGGGCTACGAGCAGTACTTC
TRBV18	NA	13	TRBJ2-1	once	CASSPGEGNEQFF	TGTGCCAGCTCACCAGGGGAAGGGAATGAGCAGTTCTTC
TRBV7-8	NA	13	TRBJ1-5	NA	CASSPGAFQPQHF	TGTGCCAGCAGCCCAGGGGCGTTCCAGCCCCAGCATTTT